The next 21 T cell receptor beta chains were all read from a single sample in a study of T cell repertoires in cytomegalovirus infection. One entry per CDR3 protein, called by TCRdb with MiXCR from the reads. The sample lists around 270,000 distinct CDR3 sequences, over 8% occurring once. The sequenced sample consisted of PBMCs. The receptors here all came from a human donor in good health (CMV status not recorded). Some clones in this sample may be carry-over from other donors' samples.

This rearrangement joins TRBV28 to TRBJ2-7; D unresolved. The CDR3 sequence is 13 residues long. V was pared by 10 bases and J by 0 bases, with 13 bases between. Germline CDR1 and CDR2: MDHEN and SYDVKM. CDR3 region: CATEDANSYEQYF. For the CDR3, the DNA is TGTGCCACCGAAGACGCGAACTCCTACGAGCAGTACTTC.

CDR3 sequence (DNA): TGTGCCAGCAGCTCCCCCTCGAGACACACTGAAGCTTTCTTT. It codes for CASSSPSRHTEAFF. V usage is TRBV7-2 and J usage is TRBJ1-1; D is uncertain. Germline V gives CDR1 SGHTA, CDR2 FQGNSA. The CDR3 runs to 14 residues. The germline V and J ends were trimmed by 4 bases and 3 bases, with 12 bases remaining between them.

The chain uses TRBV6-5 and TRBJ1-5, with 10 bases matching TRBD1. From germline, CDR1 is MNHEY and CDR2 SVGAGI. This CDR3 is 12 amino acids long. The CDR3 region has the DNA TGTGCTACCGGGACAGGGGTCCAGCCCCAGCATTTT. This gives the protein CATGTGVQPQHF.

This clonotype was seen only a few times. V is TRBV9 and J is TRBJ2-5; 12 bases agree with TRBD2. Germline V CDR1 and CDR2: SGDLS, YYNGEE. The CDR3 consists of 16 residues. With 4 bases clipped from V and 2 bases from J, the junction kept 6 bases outside the gene matches. CDR3 amino acids: CASSSTSGGTQETQYF. The CDR3 bases are TGTGCCAGCAGCTCGACTAGCGGGGGTACGCAAGAGACCCAGTACTTC.

This clonotype was counted at least ten times. The chain couples TRBV7-6 to TRBJ2-5; TRBD1 matches 9 bases. V shed 5 bases and J 4 bases; nucleotides not matched to a gene: 5. CDR3 length: 14 residues. CDR1 and CDR2 (germline): SGHVS, FNYEAQ. The CDR3 region has the DNA TGTGCCAGCAGCCAGAGACAGGGGGGAGAGACCCAGTACTTC. Translated, it gives CASSQRQGGETQYF.

This clonotype came up many times. The genes are TRBV7-2 and TRBJ1-2, with D possibly being TRBD1 (6 bases). CDR3 length: 13 residues. CDR1 is SGHTA and CDR2 is FQGNSA in the germline V gene. V lost 5 bases to trimming and J lost 7 bases, with 14 bases between them. CDR3: CASSRGQLSGYTF. In DNA form, the CDR3 reads TGTGCCAGCAGCCGTGGACAGTTAAGTGGCTACACCTTC.

In its sample, this clonotype was seen a few times. The J gene is TRBJ1-2, the V gene TRBV20-1; D not certain. Germline-derived CDR1 and CDR2 are DFQATT and SNEGSKA (reference sequence). Trimming removed 5 bases at V and 8 bases at J, with 12 bases between. The CDR3 spans 11 residues. The CDR3: CSAPGPEGYTF. In DNA form, the CDR3 reads TGCAGTGCTCCCGGTCCGGAAGGCTACACCTTC.

This clonotype was counted many times. The chain uses TRBV4-1 and TRBJ2-7, with TRBD1 matching over 7 bases. Unmatched junction bases numbered 14, after V lost 5 bases and J lost 1 base. The CDR3 has 17 residues. Germline V lookup: CDR1 MGHRA, CDR2 YSYEKL. The CDR3 nucleotides read TGCGCCAGCAGCGACGACAGGGACAGCCGGCCTTCCTACGAGCAGTACTTC. It codes for CASSDDRDSRPSYEQYF.

A few counts support this clonotype. The chain recombines TRBV4-1 with TRBJ2-3; D gene unclear. V was pared by 0 bases and J by 2 bases, with 9 bases between. The CDR3 runs 15 residues. The germline CDR1 and CDR2 sequences are MGHRA and YSYEKL. As DNA, the CDR3 is TGCGCCAGCAGCCAAGATAGGCGACCCACAGATACGCAGTATTTT. It encodes CASSQDRRPTDTQYF.

At least ten counts were recorded for this clonotype. The chain combines TRBV7-4 with TRBJ2-5, with 7 bases aligning to TRBD2. The CDR3 is 16 residues long. Germline V gene sequence: CDR1 SGHVT, CDR2 SQSDAQ. V gave up 6 bases and J gave up 4 bases; unmatched junction bases: 14. The CDR3 protein is CASSPPVSGDRETQYF. The CDR3 bases are TGTGCCAGCAGTCCCCCCGTCAGCGGGGATCGAGAGACCCAGTACTTC.

This clonotype appeared a few times. J is TRBJ1-1 and V is TRBV28; maybe TRBD1 (5 bases). The CDR3 loop spans 15 amino acids. V lost 5 bases to trimming and J lost 6 bases, with 19 bases between them. Germline CDR1 reads MDHEN; CDR2 reads SYDVKM. The CDR3 is CASSRMGPMSSEAFF. The CDR3 DNA reads as TGTGCCAGCAGTCGGATGGGACCGATGTCGTCTGAAGCTTTCTTT.

This clonotype was counted at least ten times. The chain employs TRBV7-2 and TRBJ1-1; TRBD1 matches at 9 bases. CDR3 length equals 14 residues. Germline V lookup: CDR1 SGHTA, CDR2 FQGNSA. After removal of 4 bases from V and 5 bases from J, the junction contained 5 bases not matched to a gene. The CDR3 sequence: CASSWTGAGTEAFF. The CDR3 nucleotides are TGTGCCAGCAGCTGGACAGGGGCCGGAACTGAAGCTTTCTTT. Based on the CDR3 plus reference TRBV7-2 and TRBJ1-1, the full variable domain is GAGVSQSPSNKVTEKGKDVELRCDPISGHTALYWYRQSLGQGLEFLIYFQGNSAPDKSGLPSDRFSAERTGGSVSTLTIQRTQQEDSAVYLCASSWTGAGTEAFFGQGTRLTVV.

The rearrangement uses TRBV7-2 and TRBJ2-7; TRBD1 matches 12 bases. Germline CDR1 is SGHTA and CDR2 is FQGNSA. V dropped 1 base and J dropped 5; count of bases not matched to a gene: 9. There are 17 residues in the CDR3. CDR3 sequence (DNA): TGTGCCAGCAGCTTAGTGACTACCGGGACAGGGGGCCACGAGCAGTACTTC. Translating it yields CASSLVTTGTGGHEQYF.

This clonotype was counted a few times. The genes are TRBV6-2 or TRBV6-3 and TRBJ2-7; D remains unclear. The CDR3 is made up of 11 amino acids. V dropped 2 bases and J dropped 7 bases, with 6 bases sitting between them. Germline-derived CDR1 and CDR2 are MNHEY and SVGEGT. DNA for the CDR3: TGTGCCAGCAGTTACAACCGAGAGCAGTACTTC. Translation gives CASSYNREQYF.

This clonotype appeared many times. It is unclear where the CDR3 begins or ends on the DNA, so no DNA is shown, and the CDR3 is as TCRdb lists it. The chain carries TRBV7-5 and TRBJ1-6. TRBV7-5 is reported as a pseudogene. The CDR3 spans 17 amino acids, including both terminal residues. The CDR3 is CISVSEAQVHFTSPLHF.

This clonotype was counted at least ten times. The V gene is TRBV7-2, the J gene TRBJ2-5; D may correspond to TRBD1 or TRBD2 (5 bases each). This CDR3 comprises 15 residues. Trimming cost V 5 bases and J 4 bases, with 17 bases left between them. Germline V gene data show CDR1 as SGHTA and CDR2 as FQGNSA. The CDR3 loop is CASSPGPRVGETQYF. The CDR3 DNA reads as TGTGCCAGCAGCCCGGGGCCACGGGTGGGAGAGACCCAGTACTTC.

This sequence joins TRBV28 and TRBJ2-5, with TRBD2 as a possible D gene (5 bases). Deletions cut 7 bases from V and 5 bases from J, with 11 bases between. CDR1 is MDHEN and CDR2 is SYDVKM in the germline V gene. The CDR3 covers 12 residues. The CDR3 reads CASKTVAETQYF. In DNA form, the CDR3 reads TGTGCCAGCAAAACGGTAGCGGAGACCCAGTACTTC.

The V call is TRBV27, the J call TRBJ1-6; 8 nucleotides align to TRBD1. V shed 2 bases and J 10 bases; nucleotides not matched to a gene: 7. This CDR3 comprises 15 residues. Germline CDR1 is MNHEY and CDR2 is SMNVEV (reference sequence). The CDR3 DNA is TGTGCCAGCAGTTTAACATCAGGGGGCGGATCACCCCTCCACTTT. Amino acids: CASSLTSGGGSPLHF.

This clonotype was detected ten times or more. The V gene is TRBV7-2, the J gene TRBJ2-4; D perhaps matches TRBD1 (6 bases). Trimming removed 0 bases from V and 4 bases from J, with 10 bases in between. The germline gives CDR1 SGHTA, CDR2 FQGNSA. The CDR3 totals 15 residues. This chain's CDR3 is CASSLAAGAKNIQYF. CDR3 coding DNA: TGTGCCAGCAGCTTAGCGGCAGGGGCTAAAAACATTCAGTACTTC.

This clonotype has more than one count but fewer than ten. The chain recombines TRBV6-6 with TRBJ1-4; the match to TRBD1 covers 7 bases. Trimming cost V 5 bases and J 4 bases; bases outside gene matches: 4. This CDR3 has 14 amino acids. Germline values: CDR1 MNHNY, CDR2 SVGAGI (reference sequence). This CDR3 reads CASSDGTVNEKLFF. CDR3 sequence (DNA): TGTGCCAGCAGTGACGGGACAGTTAATGAAAAACTGTTTTTT.

There are many counts of this clonotype. The V gene is TRBV7-2, the J gene TRBJ1-2, with TRBD1 matching over 9 bases. Germline loops: CDR1 SGHTA, CDR2 FQGNSA. V dropped 4 bases and J dropped 7; count of bases not matched to a gene: 16. The CDR3 runs 17 residues. The CDR3, as DNA: TGTGCCAGCAGCTCGCGGGACAGGGTGGCGGGTGCGGCTGGCTACACCTTC. Its translation: CASSSRDRVAGAAGYTF.